The next 18 T cell receptor beta chains were all read from a single sample in a study of T cells in Graves' hyperthyroidism and ophthalmopathy. The investigators amplified TCR beta CDR3 regions from RNA transcripts. RT-PCR in the first round (using the HTBI primer set) targeted the TCR CDR3. One entry per CDR3 protein results from TCRdb running MiXCR on the multiplex PCR reads. This table holds about 290,000 distinct CDR3 sequences, 16% found once. The source material was blood. These receptors all stem from a man aged 30 to 39 with Graves' hyperthyroidism.

This clonotype has at least ten counts. V usage is TRBV12-3 or TRBV12-4 and J usage is TRBJ2-1; TRBD2 agrees at 9 bases. This CDR3 has 14 residues. The V segment lost 5 bases and the J segment 8 bases; nucleotides outside the gene matches: 7. CDR3 in DNA: TGTGCCAGCAGTGATAGCGGGAGCGCTGATGAGCAGTTCTTC. Residues: CASSDSGSADEQFF.

V usage is TRBV12-3 or TRBV12-4 and J usage is TRBJ2-4; 8 positions agree with TRBD1. Trimming took 1 base from V and 9 from J; bases not matched to a gene: 2. The CDR3 is 13 amino acids. The CDR3 is CASSLGTGSIQYF. The DNA for the CDR3 is TGTGCCAGCAGTTTAGGGACAGGGTCCATTCAGTACTTC.

The CDR3 DNA reads TGTGCCTGGAGTGGCAGAACAGTTCCCCCCTACGAGCAGTACTTC. Its protein is CAWSGRTVPPYEQYF. The J gene is TRBJ2-7, the V gene TRBV30; D gene unclear. Trimming shortened V by 1 base and J by 2 bases, and 15 bases separated the two germline ends. Germline CDR1 is GTSNPN and CDR2 is SVGIG (reference sequence). The CDR3 runs 15 residues.

This clonotype appeared a few times. This chain joins TRBV24-1 and TRBJ2-6; D unresolved. Per germline, CDR1 KGHDR and CDR2 SFDVKD. The CDR3 sequence is 15 residues long. Trimming shortened V by 0 bases and J by 0 bases, and 2 bases separated the two germline ends. The CDR3 sequence is CATSDLNSGANVLTF. CDR3 DNA: TGTGCCACCAGTGATTTGAACTCTGGGGCCAACGTCCTGACTTTC.

The rearrangement links TRBV24-1 to TRBJ2-7; 8 bases match TRBD2. Unmatched junction bases numbered 11, after V lost 4 bases and J lost 1 base. The germline V gene encodes CDR1 KGHDR and CDR2 SFDVKD. The CDR3 is 17 residues long. As DNA, the CDR3 is TGTGCCACCAGTGACCGGGGCGTGGCGGGAGGATCCTACGAGCAGTACTTC. As protein: CATSDRGVAGGSYEQYF.

The V gene is TRBV29-1, the J gene TRBJ2-1; 7 nucleotides match TRBD2. The length of the CDR3 is 13 residues. In germline, CDR1 is SQVTM, CDR2 ANQGSEA. V dropped 3 bases and J dropped 7; count of bases not matched to a gene: 6. The CDR3 DNA reads TGCAGCGTTGATGCGGGAGTAAGGAATGAGCAGTTCTTC. Protein product: CSVDAGVRNEQFF.

Ten or more counts support this clonotype. V is TRBV5-1 and J is TRBJ2-1; 8 bases align to TRBD2. V trimming: 0 bases; J trimming: 8 bases; junction bases outside the gene matches: 4. CDR3 length: 14 residues. From germline, CDR1 is SGHRS and CDR2 YFSETQ. DNA for the CDR3: TGCGCCAGCAGCTTGGGACTAGCGTTGGATGAGCAGTTCTTC. Protein sequence: CASSLGLALDEQFF. Together with reference TRBV5-1 and TRBJ2-1, the CDR3 gives the full variable domain: KAGVTQTPRYLIKTRGQQVTLSCSPISGHRSVSWYQQTPGQGLQFLFEYFSETQRNKGNFPGRFSGRQFSNSRSEMNVSTLELGDSALYLCASSLGLALDEQFFGPGTRLTVL.

The chain employs TRBV3-1 and TRBJ1-2, with D perhaps TRBD1 (6 bases). The CDR3 is 17 amino acids. The V gene's germline CDR1 is LGHDT and CDR2 YNNKEL (reference sequence). Trimming left V 4 bases short and J 5 bases short, with 23 bases between. The CDR3 reads CASSPPGGEMTGYGYTF. As DNA, the CDR3 is TGTGCCAGCAGCCCCCCTGGCGGAGAGATGACAGGTTATGGCTACACCTTC.

This clonotype was detected only a few times. The chain couples TRBV24-1 to TRBJ2-1, with 8 bases aligning to TRBD1. This CDR3 is built from 15 residues. Germline V lookup: CDR1 KGHDR, CDR2 SFDVKD. V was pared by 2 bases and J by 3 bases, with 2 bases of the junction left unmatched. CDR3 residues: CATSDYDRGYNEQFF. The CDR3 bases are TGTGCCACCAGTGATTACGACAGGGGCTACAATGAGCAGTTCTTC.

CDR3 DNA: TGTGCTAGTGGTTTCCGGCGGTGGACAGAGGGTGGAAACACCATATATTTT. This encodes CASGFRRWTEGGNTIYF. The rearrangement uses TRBV12-5 and TRBJ1-3, with TRBD1 as a possible D gene (6 bases). The CDR3 has 17 amino acids. Trimming cost V 3 bases and J 3 bases, with 18 bases left between them. The V gene's germline CDR1 is LGHNT and CDR2 FRNRAP.

This clonotype turned up a few times. V usage is TRBV20-1 and J usage is TRBJ2-3, with 9 positions matching TRBD1. With V trimmed by 1 base and J by 3 bases, 14 bases remained unmatched. The CDR3 is made up of 18 amino acids. The germline V gene has CDR1 DFQATT and CDR2 SNEGSKA (reference sequence). CDR3 region: CSARVGGRGQGGTDTQYF. CDR3 bases: TGCAGTGCTAGAGTAGGCGGAAGGGGACAGGGAGGAACAGATACGCAGTATTTT.

V usage is TRBV6-1 and J usage is TRBJ1-2; TRBD1 aligns across 7 bases. Germline trimming cut 2 bases from V and 8 bases from J; bases unmatched to any gene: 5. This CDR3 region has 13 residues. CDR1 is MNHNS, CDR2 SASEGT, per germline. The CDR3 DNA reads TGTGCCAGCAGTGAATCGGACAGGTGGGGCTACACCTTC. Translated: CASSESDRWGYTF.

This clonotype has a count of ten or more. The CDR3 bases are TGTGCCAGCAGCTCCTCTAGAGCAGGTGAAGCTTTCTTT. This gives the protein CASSSSRAGEAFF. The genes are TRBV7-3 and TRBJ1-1; D gene unclear. CDR1 and CDR2 from the germline V gene are SGHTA and FQGTGA. The CDR3 length is 13 residues. The V and J ends lost 4 bases and 7 bases respectively, with 13 bases between them.

This clonotype has at least ten counts. The rearrangement uses TRBV3-1 and TRBJ1-1, with a tentative D call TRBD1 (6 bases). Per germline, CDR1 LGHDT and CDR2 YNNKEL (reference sequence). V was clipped by 2 bases and J by 4 bases, with 8 bases between them. This CDR3 has 13 amino acids. CDR3 nucleotide sequence: TGTGCCAGCAGCCAACTACAGGGCACTGAAGCTTTCTTT. Translated, it gives CASSQLQGTEAFF.

The chain employs TRBV5-1 and TRBJ2-2; 7 nucleotides line up with TRBD1. The CDR3 contains 15 residues. CDR1 is SGHRS and CDR2 is YFSETQ in the germline V gene. J lost 6 bases, V lost 4 bases, and 9 bases had no gene match. CDR3: CASSARQGTPGELFF. CDR3 nucleotides: TGCGCCAGCAGCGCCAGACAGGGTACCCCCGGGGAGCTGTTTTTT.

This clonotype has just a few counts. This chain connects TRBV7-2 to TRBJ1-5; D remains unclear. The CDR3 contains 13 residues. V was pared by 2 bases and J by 4 bases, with 6 bases between. Germline-derived CDR1 and CDR2 are SGHTA and FQGNSA. The CDR3 DNA reads as TGTGCCAGCAGCTTACGGAAAAATCAGCCCCAGCATTTT. It is translated as CASSLRKNQPQHF.

V gene TRBV5-6 combines with J gene TRBJ1-2, with 7 bases that match TRBD1. The CDR3 spans 14 residues. Germline CDR1 SGHDT, CDR2 YYEEEE. V was pared by 5 bases and J by 4 bases, with 8 bases of the junction left unmatched. This CDR3 is CASRPDREGYGYTF. DNA for the CDR3: TGTGCCAGCAGACCAGACAGGGAGGGCTATGGCTACACCTTC.

This clonotype was seen at least ten times. The chain links TRBV30 to TRBJ2-5, with TRBD2 identical over 10 bases. The germline CDR1 and CDR2 sequences are GTSNPN and SVGIG (reference sequence). Trimming removed 0 bases from V and 4 bases from J; junction bases left unmatched: 2. The CDR3 length is 14 residues. CDR3: CAWSVRTSGETQYF. For the CDR3, the DNA is TGTGCCTGGAGTGTACGGACTAGCGGAGAGACCCAGTACTTC.